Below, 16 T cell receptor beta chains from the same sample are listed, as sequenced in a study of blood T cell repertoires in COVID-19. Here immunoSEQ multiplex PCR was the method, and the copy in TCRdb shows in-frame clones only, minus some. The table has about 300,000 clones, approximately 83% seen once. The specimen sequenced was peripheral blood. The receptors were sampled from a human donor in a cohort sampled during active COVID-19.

The CDR3 protein is CASSTRVDRGYQPQHF. Written as DNA, the CDR3 is TGTGCCAGCAGTACCCGAGTGGACAGGGGTTATCAGCCCCAGCATTTT. This sequence joins TRBV28 and TRBJ1-5; 9 nucleotides agree with TRBD1. V trimming: 5 bases; J trimming: 5 bases; junction bases outside the gene matches: 10. This CDR3 region has 16 residues. Germline CDR1 is MDHEN and CDR2 is SYDVKM.

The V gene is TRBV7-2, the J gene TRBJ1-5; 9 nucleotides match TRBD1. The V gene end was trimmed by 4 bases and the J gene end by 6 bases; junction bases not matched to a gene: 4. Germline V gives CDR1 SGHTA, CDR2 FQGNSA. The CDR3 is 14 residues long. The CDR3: CASSSDRGSQPQHF. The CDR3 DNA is TGTGCCAGCAGCTCTGACAGGGGGAGTCAGCCCCAGCATTTT.

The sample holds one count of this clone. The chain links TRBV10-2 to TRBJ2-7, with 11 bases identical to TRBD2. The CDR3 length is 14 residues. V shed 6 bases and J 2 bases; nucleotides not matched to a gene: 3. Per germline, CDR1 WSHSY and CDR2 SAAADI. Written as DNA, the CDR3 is TGCGCCAGCAGCCCACTAGCGGGAGCCTACGAGCAGTACTTC. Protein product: CASSPLAGAYEQYF.

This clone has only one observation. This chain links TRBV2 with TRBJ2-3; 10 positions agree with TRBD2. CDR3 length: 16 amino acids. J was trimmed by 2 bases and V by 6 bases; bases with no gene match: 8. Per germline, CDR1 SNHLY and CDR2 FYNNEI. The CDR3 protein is CASRRLAGGPTDTQYF. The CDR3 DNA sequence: TGTGCCAGCAGGAGATTAGCGGGAGGACCCACAGATACGCAGTATTTT.

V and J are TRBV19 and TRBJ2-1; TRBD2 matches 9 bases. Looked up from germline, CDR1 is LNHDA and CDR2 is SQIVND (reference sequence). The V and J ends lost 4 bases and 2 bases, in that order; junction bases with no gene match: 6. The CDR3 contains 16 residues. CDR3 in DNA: TGTGCCAGTAGTACTAGACTAGCGGTTGCCTACAATGAGCAGTTCTTC. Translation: CASSTRLAVAYNEQFF.

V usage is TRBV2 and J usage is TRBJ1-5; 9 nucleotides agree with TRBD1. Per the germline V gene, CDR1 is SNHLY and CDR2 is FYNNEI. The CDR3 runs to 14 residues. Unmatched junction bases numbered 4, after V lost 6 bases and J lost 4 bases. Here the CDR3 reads CASSPGQGNQPQHF. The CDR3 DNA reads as TGTGCCAGCAGCCCGGGACAGGGTAATCAGCCCCAGCATTTT.

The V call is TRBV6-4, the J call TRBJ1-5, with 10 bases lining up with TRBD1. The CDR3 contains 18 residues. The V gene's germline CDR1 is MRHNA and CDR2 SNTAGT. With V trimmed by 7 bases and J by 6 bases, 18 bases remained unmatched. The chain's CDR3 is CASNPVVPTGGEVQPQHF. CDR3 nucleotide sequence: TGTGCCAGCAATCCCGTCGTCCCGACAGGGGGCGAAGTTCAGCCCCAGCATTTT.

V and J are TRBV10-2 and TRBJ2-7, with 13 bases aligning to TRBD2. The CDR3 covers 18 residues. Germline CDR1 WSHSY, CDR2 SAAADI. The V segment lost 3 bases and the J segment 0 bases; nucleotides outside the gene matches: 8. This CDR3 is CASSESRLAGGRSYEQYF. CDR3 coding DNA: TGCGCCAGCAGTGAATCGAGACTAGCGGGAGGTCGCTCCTACGAGCAGTACTTC.

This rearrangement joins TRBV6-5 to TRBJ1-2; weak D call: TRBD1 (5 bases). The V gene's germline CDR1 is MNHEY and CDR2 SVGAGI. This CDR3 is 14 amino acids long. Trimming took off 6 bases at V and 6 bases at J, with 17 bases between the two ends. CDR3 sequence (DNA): TGTGCCAGCAGGGCCCCAGGGCTTATCCATGGCTACACCTTC. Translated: CASRAPGLIHGYTF.

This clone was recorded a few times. The CDR3 nucleotides are TGTGCCAGCAAAGCGGGAGGGCCTGACAATGAGCAGTTCTTC. This codes for CASKAGGPDNEQFF. This chain connects TRBV7-9 to TRBJ2-1, with 10 bases identical to TRBD2. The CDR3 runs to 14 residues. The germline V gene encodes CDR1 SEHNR and CDR2 FQNEAQ (reference sequence). The V gene end was trimmed by 7 bases and the J gene end by 5 bases; junction bases not matched to a gene: 5.

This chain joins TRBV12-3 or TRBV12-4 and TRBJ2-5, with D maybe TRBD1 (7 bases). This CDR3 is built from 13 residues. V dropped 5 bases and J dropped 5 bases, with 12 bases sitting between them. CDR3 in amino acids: CASSRTGGETQYF. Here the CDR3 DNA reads TGTGCCAGCAGTAGGACAGGAGGGGAGACCCAGTACTTC.

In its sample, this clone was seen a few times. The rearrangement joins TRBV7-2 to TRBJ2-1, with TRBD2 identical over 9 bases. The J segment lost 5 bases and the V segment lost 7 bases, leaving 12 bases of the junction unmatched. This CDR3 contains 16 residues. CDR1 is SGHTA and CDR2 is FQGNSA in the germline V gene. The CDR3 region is CASTTHGSGRNNEQFF. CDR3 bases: TGTGCCAGCACCACCCACGGTAGCGGGAGAAACAATGAGCAGTTCTTC.

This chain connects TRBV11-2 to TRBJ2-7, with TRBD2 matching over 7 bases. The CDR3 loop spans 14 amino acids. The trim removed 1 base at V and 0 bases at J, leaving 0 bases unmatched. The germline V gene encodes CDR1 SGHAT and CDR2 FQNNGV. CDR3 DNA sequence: TGTGCCAGCAGCTTAGGGGACTACTCCTACGAGCAGTACTTC. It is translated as CASSLGDYSYEQYF.

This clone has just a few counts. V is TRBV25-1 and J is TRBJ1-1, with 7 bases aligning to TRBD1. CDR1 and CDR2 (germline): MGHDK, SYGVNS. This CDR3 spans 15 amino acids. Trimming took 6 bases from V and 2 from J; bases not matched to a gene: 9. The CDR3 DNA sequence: TGTGCCAGCAGAACCTTCAGGGGGGCCAACACTGAAGCTTTCTTT. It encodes CASRTFRGANTEAFF. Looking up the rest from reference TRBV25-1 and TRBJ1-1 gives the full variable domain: EADIYQTPRYLVIGTGKKITLECSQTMGHDKMYWYQQDPGMELHLIHYSYGVNSTEKGDLSSESTVSRIRTEHFPLTLESARPSHTSQYLCASRTFRGANTEAFFGQGTRLTVV.

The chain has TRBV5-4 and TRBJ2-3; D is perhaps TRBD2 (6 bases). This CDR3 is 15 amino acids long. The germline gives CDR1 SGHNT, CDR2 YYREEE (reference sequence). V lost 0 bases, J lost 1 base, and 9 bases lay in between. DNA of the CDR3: TGTGCCAGCAGCTTGGCCTGGGGGGGCACAGATACGCAGTATTTT. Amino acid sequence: CASSLAWGGTDTQYF. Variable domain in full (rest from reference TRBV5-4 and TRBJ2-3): ETGVTQSPTHLIKTRGQQVTLRCSSQSGHNTVSWYQQALGQGPQFIFQYYREEENGRGNFPPRFSGLQFPNYSSELNVNALELDDSALYLCASSLAWGGTDTQYFGPGTRLTVL.

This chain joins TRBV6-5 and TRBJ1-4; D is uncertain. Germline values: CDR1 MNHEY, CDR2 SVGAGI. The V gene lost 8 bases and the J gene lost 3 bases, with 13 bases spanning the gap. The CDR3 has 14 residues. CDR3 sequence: CASRSTYSNEKLFF. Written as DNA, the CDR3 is TGTGCCAGCCGATCGACATATTCTAATGAAAAACTGTTTTTT.